The 30 T cell receptor beta chains below come from one sample, sequenced in a study of identical twins. MiXCR, run by TCRdb on the 5' RACE reads, gives a single entry per CDR3 protein. The sample lists 500,000 to 600,000 distinct CDR3 sequences, 20% to 25% occurring once. The same data also contributed to another study, on T cells expressing NK-cell markers.

The sequenced sample was CD4+ T cells sorted from blood. Source of these receptors: a woman aged 18-30 years in good health.

This clonotype has a handful of counts. The chain carries TRBV5-1 and TRBJ2-3; TRBD2 might be the D (5 bases). Trimming shortened V by 0 bases and J by 0 bases, and 11 bases separated the two germline ends. The germline V gene encodes CDR1 SGHRS and CDR2 YFSETQ. The CDR3 is 16 amino acids. The DNA for the CDR3 is TGCGCCAGCAGCTTGGCCTTTTCGGGGAGCACAGATACGCAGTATTTT. Translation: CASSLAFSGSTDTQYF.

There are many counts of this clonotype. The rearrangement links TRBV7-9 to TRBJ2-2; D is unclear. The germline gives CDR1 SEHNR, CDR2 FQNEAQ (reference sequence). The CDR3 is made up of 14 amino acids. Trimming pared 1 base from V and 3 bases from J, leaving 6 bases between. The CDR3 loop reads CASSLDTYTGELFF. The CDR3 DNA reads TGTGCCAGCAGCTTAGACACGTACACCGGGGAGCTGTTTTTT.

This chain joins TRBV20-1 and TRBJ1-1; D perhaps matches TRBD1 (5 bases). CDR1 and CDR2 (germline): DFQATT, SNEGSKA (reference sequence). The CDR3 is 11 residues long. The V end lost 5 bases, the J end lost 7 bases, and 11 bases lay between the germline ends. The CDR3 region is CSAGAADEAFF. The CDR3, as DNA: TGCAGTGCTGGGGCGGCAGATGAAGCTTTCTTT.

This clonotype came up a few times. The genes are TRBV6-5 and TRBJ2-1; TRBD2 matches at 8 bases. Germline loops: CDR1 MNHEY, CDR2 SVGAGI. V shed 0 bases, J shed 6 bases, and the junction held 7 bases outside the gene matches. CDR3 length: 16 amino acids. Here the CDR3 reads CASSYSIGLASNEQFF. The CDR3 DNA sequence: TGTGCCAGCAGTTACTCGATCGGACTAGCCTCCAATGAGCAGTTCTTC.

This clonotype was seen a handful of times. This rearrangement joins TRBV12-3 or TRBV12-4 to TRBJ1-4; D uncertain. V was clipped by 2 bases and J by 8 bases, with 9 bases between them. The CDR3 has 13 amino acids. The CDR3 DNA reads TGTGCCAGCAGTTTATGGGCCGCAGAAAAACTGTTTTTT. Encoded protein: CASSLWAAEKLFF.

This clonotype was detected ten times or more. The chain uses TRBV12-3 or TRBV12-4 and TRBJ1-5; a possible D gene is TRBD1 (6 bases). The CDR3 runs to 14 residues. Trimming removed 6 bases at V and 7 bases at J, with 16 bases between. This CDR3 reads CASSGTGRSQPQHF. In DNA form, the CDR3 reads TGTGCCAGCAGCGGTACAGGGAGGTCGCAGCCCCAGCATTTT.

This clonotype was detected only a few times. The rearrangement uses TRBV7-9 and TRBJ2-1; no reliable D call. V lost 3 bases, J lost 6 bases, and 6 bases lay in between. This CDR3 has 12 amino acids. Looked up from germline, CDR1 is SEHNR and CDR2 is FQNEAQ (reference sequence). The CDR3 DNA sequence: TGTGCCAGCAGCTTTGGTGTCAATGAGCAGTTCTTC. Translating it yields CASSFGVNEQFF.

This clonotype turned up a few times. V and J are TRBV20-1 and TRBJ2-1; D could derive from TRBD1 or TRBD2 (6 bases each). This CDR3 region has 13 residues. V was clipped by 1 base and J by 6 bases, with 10 bases between them. CDR1 is DFQATT, CDR2 SNEGSKA, per germline (reference sequence). The CDR3 here is CSARVGGINEQFF. CDR3 in DNA: TGCAGTGCTAGAGTCGGGGGCATCAATGAGCAGTTCTTC.

For this clonotype: A read error may explain this, as a much larger clone is one base away. This chain uses TRBV7-9 with TRBJ1-2; unclear D gene. The ends were cut back, 0 bases at V and 3 bases at J, with 14 bases in the middle. Germline lookup yields CDR1 SEHNR and CDR2 FQNEAQ (reference sequence). The CDR3 has 16 residues. CDR3 nucleotides: TGTGCCAGCAGCTTAGCGCTGAATTCAGCTGACTATGGCTACACCTTC. Translated, it gives CASSLALNSADYGYTF. Filled out from reference TRBV7-9 and TRBJ1-2, the complete variable domain reads DTGVSQNPRHKITKRGQNVTFRCDPISEHNRLYWYRQTLGQGPEFLTYFQNEAQLEKSRLLSDRFSAERPKGSFSTLEIQRTEQGDSAMYLCASSLALNSADYGYTFGSGTRLTVV.

This clonotype showed up just a few times. This chain uses TRBV5-5 with TRBJ1-1; D gene uncertain. This CDR3 has 13 amino acids. CDR1 is SGHKS, CDR2 YYEKEE, per germline (reference sequence). V was trimmed by 4 bases and J by 5 bases, leaving 12 bases between them. CDR3 sequence (DNA): TGTGCCAGCAGCCCAGGCGTCGGGACTGAAGCTTTCTTT. Translation gives CASSPGVGTEAFF. Variable domain in full (rest from reference TRBV5-5 and TRBJ1-1): DAGVTQSPTHLIKTRGQQVTLRCSPISGHKSVSWYQQVLGQGPQFIFQYYEKEERGRGNFPDRFSARQFPNYSSELNVNALLLGDSALYLCASSPGVGTEAFFGQGTRLTVV.

The J gene is TRBJ2-1, the V gene TRBV18; 12 bases are a match to TRBD2. The CDR3 runs to 16 residues. Trimming took 3 bases from V and 7 from J; bases not matched to a gene: 7. Looked up from germline, CDR1 is KGHSH and CDR2 is LQKENI. CDR3 residues: CASSPGLAGGKNEQFF. In DNA form, the CDR3 reads TGTGCCAGCTCACCCGGTCTAGCGGGGGGGAAGAATGAGCAGTTCTTC. Full variable domain (rest looked up from reference TRBV18 and TRBJ2-1): NAGVMQNPRHLVRRRGQEARLRCSPMKGHSHVYWYRQLPEEGLKFMVYLQKENIIDESGMPKERFSAEFPKEGPSILRIQQVVRGDSAAYFCASSPGLAGGKNEQFFGPGTRLTVL.

This chain uses TRBV11-3 with TRBJ2-3; D ambiguous. The length of the CDR3 is 14 residues. V was clipped by 0 bases and J by 6 bases, with 10 bases between them. Germline V gives CDR1 SGHNT, CDR2 YENEEA. CDR3 loop: CASSLELSIDTQYF. The CDR3 DNA follows: TGTGCCAGCAGCTTAGAACTTTCCATTGATACGCAGTATTTT.

This clonotype was counted a few times. V and J are TRBV15 and TRBJ2-1; D unclear. CDR3 size: 15 residues. V lost 4 bases and J lost 1, with 11 bases in between. CDR1 and CDR2 from the germline V gene are LNHNV and YYDKDF (reference sequence). Here the CDR3 reads CATSMSTLSYNEQFF. The DNA for the CDR3 is TGTGCCACCAGCATGTCGACTCTTTCCTACAATGAGCAGTTCTTC.

This chain links TRBV10-3 with TRBJ1-5; 11 nucleotides agree with TRBD1. The CDR3 consists of 14 residues. V shed 6 bases, J shed 5 bases, and the junction held 3 bases outside the gene matches. Germline V gene data show CDR1 as ENHRY and CDR2 as SYGVKD. CDR3 in amino acids: CAISAGQGDQPQHF. CDR3 in DNA: TGTGCCATCAGCGCGGGACAGGGGGATCAGCCCCAGCATTTT.

This clonotype was detected a few times. V usage is TRBV19 and J usage is TRBJ1-1, with TRBD1 identical over 8 bases. From germline, CDR1 is LNHDA and CDR2 SQIVND (reference sequence). V was pared by 6 bases and J by 5 bases, with 2 bases of the junction left unmatched. The CDR3 extends over 12 amino acids. In DNA, the CDR3 is TGTGCCAGTAGGACAGGGGAAACTGAAGCTTTCTTT. Amino acid sequence: CASRTGETEAFF.

This clonotype has a handful of counts. The chain uses TRBV20-1 and TRBJ2-1, with TRBD2 as a possible D gene (6 bases). V gave up 2 bases and J gave up 1 base, with 15 bases separating them. The germline gives CDR1 DFQATT, CDR2 SNEGSKA (reference sequence). The CDR3 is 16 residues long. The CDR3 spells CSARSPSGRSYNEQFF. DNA for the CDR3: TGCAGTGCTAGATCCCCAAGCGGGCGGTCCTACAATGAGCAGTTCTTC.

V usage is TRBV20-1 and J usage is TRBJ1-5; no definite D call. The CDR3 is 14 amino acids. CDR1 is DFQATT and CDR2 is SNEGSKA in the germline V gene (reference sequence). The V end lost 0 bases, the J end lost 6 bases, and 12 bases lay between the germline ends. CDR3 sequence: CSARDRPPPQPQHF. CDR3 DNA sequence: TGCAGTGCTAGAGATAGACCCCCACCTCAGCCCCAGCATTTT.

The V call is TRBV12-3 or TRBV12-4, the J call TRBJ1-5, with D perhaps matching TRBD1 (5 bases). V lost 6 bases to trimming and J lost 2 bases, with 14 bases between them. The length of the CDR3 is 15 residues. In DNA, the CDR3 is TGTGCCAGCAGCCGGGACGGAGGAGGCAATCAGCCCCAGCATTTT. Protein: CASSRDGGGNQPQHF.

This clonotype occurred a few times. The chain combines TRBV4-1 with TRBJ1-6; TRBD1 matches 11 bases. Germline assignment: CDR1 MGHRA and CDR2 YSYEKL. Germline trimming cut 3 bases from V and 9 bases from J; bases unmatched to any gene: 4. This CDR3 contains 15 residues. The CDR3 spells CASSQAGTGGSPLHF. CDR3 in DNA: TGCGCCAGCAGCCAGGCCGGGACAGGGGGTTCACCCCTCCACTTT.

The chain is built from TRBV20-1 and TRBJ1-1; D not certain. The CDR3 runs to 13 residues. CDR1 and CDR2 from the germline V gene are DFQATT and SNEGSKA (reference sequence). Trimming cost V 2 bases and J 0 bases, with 7 bases left between them. The chain's CDR3 is CSARPGMNTEAFF. The CDR3 DNA reads as TGCAGTGCTAGACCGGGGATGAACACTGAAGCTTTCTTT.

This chain links TRBV7-8 with TRBJ2-1, with D tentatively TRBD2 (5 bases). CDR1 and CDR2 (germline): SGHVS, FQNEAQ. This CDR3 spans 15 amino acids. V was trimmed by 0 bases and J by 6 bases, leaving 12 bases between them. The CDR3 nucleotides are TGTGCCAGCAGCTTAGCGGCTAGCAGACTCAATGAGCAGTTCTTC. It translates to CASSLAASRLNEQFF.

The table lists this clonotype with many counts. The chain employs TRBV12-3 or TRBV12-4 and TRBJ2-2; 9 bases are shared with TRBD2. CDR3 length: 16 residues. The ends lost 3 bases at V and 5 bases at J; junction bases unmatched: 7. The CDR3, as DNA: TGTGCCAGCAGTTTGCGCGGCGGGAGGGCAACCGGGGAGCTGTTTTTT. Amino acids: CASSLRGGRATGELFF.

This clonotype showed up just a few times. The chain combines TRBV9 with TRBJ2-1; TRBD1 matches 8 bases. The CDR3 length is 15 residues. V was pared by 2 bases and J by 2 bases, with 3 bases of the junction left unmatched. Germline V lookup: CDR1 SGDLS, CDR2 YYNGEE. The CDR3 nucleotides are TGTGCCAGCAGCGTGACAGGGGCCCCCTACAATGAGCAGTTCTTC. Translating it yields CASSVTGAPYNEQFF.

This clonotype was seen only a few times. This chain connects TRBV20-1 to TRBJ2-1; 10 bases are a match to TRBD2. This CDR3 region has 16 residues. Germline CDR1 DFQATT, CDR2 SNEGSKA (reference sequence). The ends lost 5 bases at V and 0 bases at J; junction bases unmatched: 7. CDR3: CSARRIAGGSYNEQFF. The CDR3 DNA is TGCAGTGCTCGAAGGATAGCGGGGGGCTCCTACAATGAGCAGTTCTTC.

This chain joins TRBV7-6 and TRBJ2-6; D unresolved. CDR3 size: 16 residues. V was clipped by 1 base and J by 0 bases, with 7 bases between them. The germline CDR1 and CDR2 sequences are SGHVS and FNYEAQ. DNA for the CDR3: TGTGCCAGCAGCTTAGACGTCGGCTCTGGGGCCAACGTCCTGACTTTC. Protein sequence: CASSLDVGSGANVLTF.

This chain joins TRBV12-3 or TRBV12-4 and TRBJ1-2; D remains ambiguous. The germline V and J ends were trimmed by 5 bases and 7 bases, with 8 bases remaining between them. This CDR3 is 11 amino acids long. In DNA, the CDR3 is TGTGCCAGCAGTCCGGTCCGTGGCTACACCTTC. It translates to CASSPVRGYTF.

This clonotype appeared a few times. The chain uses TRBV5-1 and TRBJ2-3; 7 positions match TRBD2. J lost 4 bases, V lost 4 bases, and 9 bases had no gene match. There are 15 residues in the CDR3. Germline CDR1 is SGHRS and CDR2 is YFSETQ. CDR3 loop: CASSLGGRFSDTQYF. For the CDR3, the DNA is TGCGCCAGCAGCCTGGGAGGGCGGTTCTCAGATACGCAGTATTTT.

The rearrangement joins TRBV5-4 to TRBJ1-2, with 9 bases that match TRBD1. CDR3 length: 14 residues. The germline gives CDR1 SGHNT, CDR2 YYREEE (reference sequence). V was pared by 1 base and J by 6 bases, with 4 bases of the junction left unmatched. The CDR3 reads CASSLNRGQDGYTF. The CDR3 region has the DNA TGTGCCAGCAGCTTGAACAGGGGGCAGGATGGCTACACCTTC.

In its sample, this clonotype was seen a few times. The chain uses TRBV7-2 and TRBJ1-2; D is perhaps TRBD1 (5 bases). From germline, CDR1 is SGHTA and CDR2 FQGNSA. Trimming stripped 1 base from V and 7 bases from J, with 13 bases between. The CDR3 runs 14 residues. The CDR3 region has the DNA TGTGCCAGCAGCTTAGAATCAGGGAACAGTGGCTACACCTTC. Its translation: CASSLESGNSGYTF.

The J gene is TRBJ1-1, the V gene TRBV5-5; 7 bases map to TRBD1. The CDR3 runs 17 residues. Germline CDR1 SGHKS, CDR2 YYEKEE (reference sequence). V lost 2 bases to trimming and J lost 1 base; unmatched junction nucleotides: 11. The CDR3 loop is CASSFRDSQIRNTEAFF. The DNA for the CDR3 is TGTGCCAGCAGCTTTAGGGACAGCCAAATACGGAACACTGAAGCTTTCTTT.